These T cell receptor beta chains were read from a single sample in a study of identical twins. TCRdb reprocessed the 5' RACE reads via MiXCR and lists one record per CDR3 protein. This sample has approximately 670,000 distinct CDR3 sequences, with 6% to 6.5% found just once. The specimen sequenced was naive T cells sorted from blood. These receptors all come from a man aged 18 to 29 in good health. Both conserved end residues are part of each CDR3. D genes are given only for firm matches. Only some rows state a clone size, as once, few, many or a class for expanded clones.

d_gene: .; abundance: .; j_gene: TRBJ2-5; v_gene: TRBV12-3/TRBV12-4; CDR3aa: CATTGSRRTQYF; CDR3nt: TGTGCCACCACGGGCAGCCGGAGGACCCAGTACTTC
d_gene: .; abundance: many; j_gene: TRBJ2-7; v_gene: TRBV12-3/TRBV12-4; CDR3aa: CASSPGRASYEQYF; CDR3nt: TGTGCCAGCAGCCCCGGCAGGGCATCCTACGAGCAGTACTTC
d_gene: TRBD2; abundance: .; j_gene: TRBJ2-1; v_gene: TRBV20-1; CDR3aa: CSAMGLDAYEQFF; CDR3nt: TGCAGTGCAATGGGACTAGACGCGTATGAGCAGTTCTTC
d_gene: TRBD1; abundance: many; j_gene: TRBJ2-3; v_gene: TRBV29-1; CDR3aa: CSSMTGGSTDTQYF; CDR3nt: TGCAGCTCCATGACAGGGGGTAGCACAGATACGCAGTATTTT
d_gene: .; abundance: many; j_gene: TRBJ2-1; v_gene: TRBV10-3; CDR3aa: CAISESRGGGYNEQFF; CDR3nt: TGTGCCATCAGTGAGTCCAGGGGGGGGGGCTACAATGAGCAGTTCTTC
d_gene: .; abundance: many; j_gene: TRBJ2-1; v_gene: TRBV9; CDR3aa: CASSVERTNEQFF; CDR3nt: TGTGCCAGCAGCGTAGAACGGACTAATGAGCAGTTCTTC
d_gene: TRBD1; abundance: many; j_gene: TRBJ2-7; v_gene: TRBV6-5; CDR3aa: CASSYGDRAYEQYF; CDR3nt: TGTGCCAGCAGTTACGGGGACAGGGCCTACGAGCAGTACTTC
d_gene: .; abundance: many; j_gene: TRBJ2-1; v_gene: TRBV29-1; CDR3aa: CSVEGANQFF; CDR3nt: TGCAGCGTGGAGGGAGCGAACCAGTTCTTC
d_gene: TRBD2; abundance: .; j_gene: TRBJ2-1; v_gene: TRBV12-3/TRBV12-4; CDR3aa: CASSLIGGRDYEQFF; CDR3nt: TGTGCCAGCAGTTTAATAGGCGGGAGGGATTATGAGCAGTTCTTC
d_gene: .; abundance: many; j_gene: TRBJ1-1; v_gene: TRBV6-5; CDR3aa: CASSYSRDLNTEAFF; CDR3nt: TGTGCCAGCAGTTACTCGCGGGACTTGAACACTGAAGCTTTCTTT
d_gene: TRBD1; abundance: many; j_gene: TRBJ1-6; v_gene: TRBV5-6; CDR3aa: CASSTGQVLNSPLHF; CDR3nt: TGTGCCAGCAGCACGGGACAGGTTCTTAATTCACCCCTCCACTTT